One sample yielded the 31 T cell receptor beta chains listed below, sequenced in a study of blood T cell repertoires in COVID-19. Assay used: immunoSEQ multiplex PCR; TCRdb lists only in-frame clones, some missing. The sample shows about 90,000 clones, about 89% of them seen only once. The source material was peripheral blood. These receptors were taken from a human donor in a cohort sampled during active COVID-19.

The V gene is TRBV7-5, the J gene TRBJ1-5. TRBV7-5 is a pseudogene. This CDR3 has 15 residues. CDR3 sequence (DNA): TGTGCCAGAAGCCCCGGGGAGGGTTTCAATCAGCCCCAGCATTTT. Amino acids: CARSPGEGFNQPQHF.

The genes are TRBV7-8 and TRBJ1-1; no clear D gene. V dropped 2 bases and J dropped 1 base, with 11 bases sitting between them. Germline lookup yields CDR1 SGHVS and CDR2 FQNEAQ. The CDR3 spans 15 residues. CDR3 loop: CASSLISNANTEAFF. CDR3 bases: TGTGCCAGCAGCTTAATCAGTAACGCGAACACTGAAGCTTTCTTT.

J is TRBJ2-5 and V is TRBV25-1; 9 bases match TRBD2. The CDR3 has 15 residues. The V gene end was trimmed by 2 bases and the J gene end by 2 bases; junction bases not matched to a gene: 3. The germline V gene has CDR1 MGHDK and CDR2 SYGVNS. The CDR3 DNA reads TGTGCCAGCAGTGAAGCGGGACTAGCTCAAGAGACCCAGTACTTC. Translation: CASSEAGLAQETQYF.

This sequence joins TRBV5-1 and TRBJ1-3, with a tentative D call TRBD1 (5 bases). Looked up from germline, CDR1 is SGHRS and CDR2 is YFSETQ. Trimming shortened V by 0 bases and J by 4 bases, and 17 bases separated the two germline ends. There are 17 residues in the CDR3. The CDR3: CASSLVQAGVTGNTIYF. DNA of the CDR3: TGCGCCAGCAGCTTGGTACAGGCGGGGGTGACAGGAAACACCATATATTTT.

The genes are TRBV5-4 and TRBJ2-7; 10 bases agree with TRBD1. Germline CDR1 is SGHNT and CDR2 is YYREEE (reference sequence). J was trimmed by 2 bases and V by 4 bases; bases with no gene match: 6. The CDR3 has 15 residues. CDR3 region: CASSLTGTGAYEQYF. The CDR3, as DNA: TGTGCCAGCAGCCTGACCGGGACAGGGGCCTACGAGCAGTACTTC.

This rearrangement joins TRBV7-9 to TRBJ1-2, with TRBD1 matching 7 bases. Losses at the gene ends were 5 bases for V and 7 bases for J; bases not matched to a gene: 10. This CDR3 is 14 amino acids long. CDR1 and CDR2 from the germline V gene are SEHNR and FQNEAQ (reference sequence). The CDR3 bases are TGTGCCAGCAGCGCGACGACAGGGTCGGCTGGCTACACCTTC. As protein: CASSATTGSAGYTF.

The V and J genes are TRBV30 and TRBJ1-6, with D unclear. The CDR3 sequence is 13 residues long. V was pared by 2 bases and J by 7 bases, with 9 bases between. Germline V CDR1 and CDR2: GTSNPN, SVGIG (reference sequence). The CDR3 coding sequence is TGTGCCTGGAGTCCCCCGGGGAATTCACCCCTCCACTTT. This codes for CAWSPPGNSPLHF.

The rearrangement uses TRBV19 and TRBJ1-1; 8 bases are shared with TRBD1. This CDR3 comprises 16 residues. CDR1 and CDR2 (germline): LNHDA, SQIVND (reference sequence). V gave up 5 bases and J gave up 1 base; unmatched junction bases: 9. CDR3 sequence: CASSAPLGQENTEAFF. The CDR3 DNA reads TGTGCCAGTAGTGCTCCTCTGGGACAGGAGAACACTGAAGCTTTCTTT.

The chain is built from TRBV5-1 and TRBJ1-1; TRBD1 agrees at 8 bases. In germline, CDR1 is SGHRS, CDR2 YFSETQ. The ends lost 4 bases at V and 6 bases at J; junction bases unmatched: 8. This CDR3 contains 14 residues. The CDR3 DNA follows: TGCGCCAGCAGCGCGCAGGGGGCCCTGTCTGAAGCTTTCTTT. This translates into CASSAQGALSEAFF.

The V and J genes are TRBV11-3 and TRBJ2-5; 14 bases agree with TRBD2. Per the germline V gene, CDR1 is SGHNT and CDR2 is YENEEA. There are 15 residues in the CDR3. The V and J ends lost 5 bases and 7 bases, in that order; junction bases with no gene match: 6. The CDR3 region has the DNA TGTGCCAGCAGCGGGGGACTAGCGGGGGCCGGGACCCAGTACTTC. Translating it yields CASSGGLAGAGTQYF.

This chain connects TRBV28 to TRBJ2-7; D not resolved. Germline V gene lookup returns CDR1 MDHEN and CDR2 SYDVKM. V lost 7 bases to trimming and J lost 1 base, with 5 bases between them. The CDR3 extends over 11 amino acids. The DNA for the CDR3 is TGTGCCAGCACCTTTTCCTACGAGCAGTACTTC. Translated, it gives CASTFSYEQYF.

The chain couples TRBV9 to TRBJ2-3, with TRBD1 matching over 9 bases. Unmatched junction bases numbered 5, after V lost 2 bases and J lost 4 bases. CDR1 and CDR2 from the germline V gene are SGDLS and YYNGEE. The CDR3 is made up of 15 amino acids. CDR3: CASSVGTGLPDTQYF. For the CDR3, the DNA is TGTGCCAGCAGCGTGGGGACAGGGTTACCAGATACGCAGTATTTT.

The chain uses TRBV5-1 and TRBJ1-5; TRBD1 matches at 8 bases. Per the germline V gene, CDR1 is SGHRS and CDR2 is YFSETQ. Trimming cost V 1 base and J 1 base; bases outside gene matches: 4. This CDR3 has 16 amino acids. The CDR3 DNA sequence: TGCGCCAGCAGCTTGACCGGGACAGGCAGCAATCAGCCCCAGCATTTT. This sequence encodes CASSLTGTGSNQPQHF.

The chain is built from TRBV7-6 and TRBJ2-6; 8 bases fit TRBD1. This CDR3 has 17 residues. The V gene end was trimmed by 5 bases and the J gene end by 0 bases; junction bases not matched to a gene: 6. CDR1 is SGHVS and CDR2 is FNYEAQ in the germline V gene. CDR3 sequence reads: CASSGQGILSGANVLTF. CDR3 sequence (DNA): TGTGCCAGCAGCGGACAGGGAATCCTCTCTGGGGCCAACGTCCTGACTTTC.

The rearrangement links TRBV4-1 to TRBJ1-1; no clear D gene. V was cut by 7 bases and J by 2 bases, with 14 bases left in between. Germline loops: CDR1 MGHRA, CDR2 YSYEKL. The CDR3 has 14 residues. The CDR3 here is CASTKHEANTEAFF. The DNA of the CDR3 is TGCGCCAGCACAAAACATGAGGCCAACACTGAAGCTTTCTTT.

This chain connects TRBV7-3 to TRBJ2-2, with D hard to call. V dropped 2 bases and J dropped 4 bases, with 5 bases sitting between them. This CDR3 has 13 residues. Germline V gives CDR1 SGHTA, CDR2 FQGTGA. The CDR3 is CASSLLVTGELFF. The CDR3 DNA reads TGTGCCAGCAGCTTACTCGTCACCGGGGAGCTGTTTTTT.

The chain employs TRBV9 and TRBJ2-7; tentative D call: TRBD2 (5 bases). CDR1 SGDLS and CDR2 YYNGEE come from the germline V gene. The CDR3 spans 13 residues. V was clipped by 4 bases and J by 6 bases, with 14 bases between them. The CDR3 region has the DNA TGTGCCAGCAGCCCATCCCTAGCTGGCGAGCAGTACTTC. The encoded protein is CASSPSLAGEQYF.

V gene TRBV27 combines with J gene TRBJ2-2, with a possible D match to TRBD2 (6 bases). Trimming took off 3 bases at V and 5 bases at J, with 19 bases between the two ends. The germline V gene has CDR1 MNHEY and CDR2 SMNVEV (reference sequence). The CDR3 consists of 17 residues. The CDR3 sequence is CASSFGGVNSPTGELFF. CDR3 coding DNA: TGTGCCAGCAGTTTCGGAGGGGTCAACTCACCGACCGGGGAGCTGTTTTTT.

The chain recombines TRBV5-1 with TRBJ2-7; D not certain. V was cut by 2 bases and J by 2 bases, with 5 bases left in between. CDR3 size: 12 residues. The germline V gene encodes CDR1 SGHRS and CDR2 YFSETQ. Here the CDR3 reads CASSFPAYEQYF. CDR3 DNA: TGCGCCAGCAGCTTCCCGGCCTACGAGCAGTACTTC.

The CDR3 DNA reads TGTGCCAGCAGCTTGTCAGGGGCCGGAGGTAATTCACCCCTCCACTTT. Its protein is CASSLSGAGGNSPLHF. This chain joins TRBV7-9 and TRBJ1-6, with a tentative D call TRBD1 (6 bases). Trimming left V 3 bases short and J 6 bases short, with 15 bases between. The germline CDR1 and CDR2 sequences are SEHNR and FQNEAQ (reference sequence). The CDR3 is made up of 16 amino acids.

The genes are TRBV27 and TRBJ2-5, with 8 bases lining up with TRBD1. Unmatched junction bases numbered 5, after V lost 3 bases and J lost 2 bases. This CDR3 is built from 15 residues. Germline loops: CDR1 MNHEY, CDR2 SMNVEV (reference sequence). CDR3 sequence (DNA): TGTGCCAGCAGTTTTCTGACAGGGGCGCAAGAGACCCAGTACTTC. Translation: CASSFLTGAQETQYF.

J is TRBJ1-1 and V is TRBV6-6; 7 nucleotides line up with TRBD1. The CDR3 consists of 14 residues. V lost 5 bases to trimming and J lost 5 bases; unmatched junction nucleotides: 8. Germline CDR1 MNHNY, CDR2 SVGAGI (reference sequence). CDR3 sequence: CASSDQPQGTEAFF. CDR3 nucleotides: TGTGCCAGCAGTGACCAACCACAGGGGACTGAAGCTTTCTTT.

The CDR3 coding sequence is TGTGCCACCACGACAGGTTGGGGGATTAATGAAAAACTGTTTTTT. It codes for CATTTGWGINEKLFF. V is TRBV6-6 and J is TRBJ1-4; D possibly corresponds to TRBD1 (6 bases). The germline V gene has CDR1 MNHNY and CDR2 SVGAGI (reference sequence). This CDR3 is 15 amino acids long. The V and J ends lost 10 bases and 4 bases respectively, with 19 bases between them.

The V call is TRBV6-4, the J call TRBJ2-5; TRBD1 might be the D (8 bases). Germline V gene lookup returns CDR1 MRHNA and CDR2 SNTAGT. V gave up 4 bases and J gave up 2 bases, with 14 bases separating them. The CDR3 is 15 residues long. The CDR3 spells CASSVGQGGQETQYF. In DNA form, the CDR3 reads TGTGCCAGCAGTGTCGGACAGGGAGGGCAAGAGACCCAGTACTTC.

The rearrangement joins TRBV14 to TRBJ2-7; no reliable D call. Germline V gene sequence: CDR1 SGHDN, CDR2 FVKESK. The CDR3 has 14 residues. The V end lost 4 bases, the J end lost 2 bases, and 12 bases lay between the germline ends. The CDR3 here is CASSPPRPPYEQYF. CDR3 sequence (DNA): TGTGCCAGCAGCCCCCCGCGGCCACCCTACGAGCAGTACTTC.

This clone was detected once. The CDR3 spells CASSRGNEQFF. For the CDR3, the DNA is TGTGCCAGCAGCAGAGGGAATGAGCAGTTCTTC. The rearrangement joins TRBV12-3 or TRBV12-4 to TRBJ2-1; D is possibly TRBD2 (5 bases). Trimming left V 6 bases short and J 7 bases short, with 7 bases between. The CDR3 is 11 amino acids.

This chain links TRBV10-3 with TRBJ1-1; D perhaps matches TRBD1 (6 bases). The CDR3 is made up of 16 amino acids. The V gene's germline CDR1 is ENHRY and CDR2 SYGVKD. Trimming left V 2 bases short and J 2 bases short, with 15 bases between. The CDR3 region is CAISEPLRDTNTEAFF. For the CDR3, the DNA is TGTGCCATCAGTGAGCCCCTCCGGGACACAAACACTGAAGCTTTCTTT.

CDR3 nucleotides: TGTGCCAGCAGCTTAGAAGCGAGCCCAACCTACAATGAGCAGTTCTTC. This translates into CASSLEASPTYNEQFF. This chain uses TRBV11-2 with TRBJ2-1; no definite D call. Per the germline V gene, CDR1 is SGHAT and CDR2 is FQNNGV. V shed 0 bases and J shed 2 bases, with 11 bases lying between them. The CDR3 covers 16 residues.

CDR3 nucleotide sequence: TGTGCCAGCAGCTTACTAGCGGGGGCGGGCACAGATACGCAGTATTTT. Protein product: CASSLLAGAGTDTQYF. The V and J genes are TRBV5-4 and TRBJ2-3; 11 positions match TRBD2. The V gene end was trimmed by 2 bases and the J gene end by 1 base; junction bases not matched to a gene: 3. Per germline, CDR1 SGHNT and CDR2 YYREEE (reference sequence). The CDR3 is made up of 16 amino acids.

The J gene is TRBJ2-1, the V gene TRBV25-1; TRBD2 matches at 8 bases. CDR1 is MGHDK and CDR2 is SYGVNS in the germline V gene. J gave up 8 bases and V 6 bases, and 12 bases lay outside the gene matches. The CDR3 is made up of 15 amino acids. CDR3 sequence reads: CASRPNIGRGDEQFF. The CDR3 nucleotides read TGTGCCAGCAGACCGAATATCGGGCGGGGGGATGAGCAGTTCTTC.

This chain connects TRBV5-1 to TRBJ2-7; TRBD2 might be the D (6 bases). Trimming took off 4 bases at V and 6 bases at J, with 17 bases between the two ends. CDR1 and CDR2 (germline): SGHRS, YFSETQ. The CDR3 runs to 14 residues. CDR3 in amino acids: CASSRQTGTPEQYF. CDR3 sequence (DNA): TGCGCCAGCAGCCGGCAGACCGGGACTCCCGAGCAGTACTTC. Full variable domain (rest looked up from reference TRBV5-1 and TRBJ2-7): KAGVTQTPRYLIKTRGQQVTLSCSPISGHRSVSWYQQTPGQGLQFLFEYFSETQRNKGNFPGRFSGRQFSNSRSEMNVSTLELGDSALYLCASSRQTGTPEQYFGPGTRLTVT.